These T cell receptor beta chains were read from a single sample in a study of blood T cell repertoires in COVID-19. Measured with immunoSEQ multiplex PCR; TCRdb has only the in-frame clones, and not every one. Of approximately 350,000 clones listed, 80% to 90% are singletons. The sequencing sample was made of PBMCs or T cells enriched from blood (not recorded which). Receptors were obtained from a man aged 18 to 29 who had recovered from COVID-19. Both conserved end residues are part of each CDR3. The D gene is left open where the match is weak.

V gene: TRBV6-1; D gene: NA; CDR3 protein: CASSESLRGHPLHF
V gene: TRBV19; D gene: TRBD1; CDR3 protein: CARLIQGAYGPLHF
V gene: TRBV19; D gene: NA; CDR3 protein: CASSIASHQPQHF
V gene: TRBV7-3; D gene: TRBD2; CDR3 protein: CASRLAGGSNEQFF
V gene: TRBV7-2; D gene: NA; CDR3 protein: CASSAQGTGSYEQYF
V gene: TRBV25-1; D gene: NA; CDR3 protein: CASSDPGGQPNGYTF
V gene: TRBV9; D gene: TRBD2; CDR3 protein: CASSVGSSGVNEQFF
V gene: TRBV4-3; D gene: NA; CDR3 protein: CASSQELRQPGELFF
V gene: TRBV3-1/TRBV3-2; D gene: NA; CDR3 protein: CASSQLQAYEQYF
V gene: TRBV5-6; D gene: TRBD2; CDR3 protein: CASSFSLLAGGTTDTQYF
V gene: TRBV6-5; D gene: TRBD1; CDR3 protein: CASRSGQGSSGELFF
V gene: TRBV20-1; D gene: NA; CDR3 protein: CSASPGLDQPQHF
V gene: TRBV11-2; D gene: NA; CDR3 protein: CASSLVLQGTEAFF
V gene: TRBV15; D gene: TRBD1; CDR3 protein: CATSRDRGPDSPLHF
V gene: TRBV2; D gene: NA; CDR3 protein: CASREDSGTGNTIYF
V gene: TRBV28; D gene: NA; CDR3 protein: CASSWPGQKYNSPLHF
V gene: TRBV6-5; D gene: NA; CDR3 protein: CASSYAQGYEQYF
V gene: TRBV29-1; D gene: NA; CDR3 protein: CSAISGDPGQPQHF
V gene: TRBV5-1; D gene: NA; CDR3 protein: CASSLGTGLEQFF
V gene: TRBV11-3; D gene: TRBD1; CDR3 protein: CASSSTGDTQYF
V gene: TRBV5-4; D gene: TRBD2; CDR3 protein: CASSLRLAGGPDEQYF
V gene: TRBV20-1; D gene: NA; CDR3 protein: CSASPESTQYF
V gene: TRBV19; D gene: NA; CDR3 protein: CASSLPLGGGPGELFF
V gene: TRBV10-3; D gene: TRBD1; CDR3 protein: CAVTTGTEYGYTF
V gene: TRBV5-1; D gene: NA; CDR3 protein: CASSLGTYSSGANVLTF
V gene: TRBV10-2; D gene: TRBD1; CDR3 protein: CASAPDRGNYGYTF
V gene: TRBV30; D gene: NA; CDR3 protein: CAWSATANQPQHF
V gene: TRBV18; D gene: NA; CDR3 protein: CASSPQGGVARGYTF